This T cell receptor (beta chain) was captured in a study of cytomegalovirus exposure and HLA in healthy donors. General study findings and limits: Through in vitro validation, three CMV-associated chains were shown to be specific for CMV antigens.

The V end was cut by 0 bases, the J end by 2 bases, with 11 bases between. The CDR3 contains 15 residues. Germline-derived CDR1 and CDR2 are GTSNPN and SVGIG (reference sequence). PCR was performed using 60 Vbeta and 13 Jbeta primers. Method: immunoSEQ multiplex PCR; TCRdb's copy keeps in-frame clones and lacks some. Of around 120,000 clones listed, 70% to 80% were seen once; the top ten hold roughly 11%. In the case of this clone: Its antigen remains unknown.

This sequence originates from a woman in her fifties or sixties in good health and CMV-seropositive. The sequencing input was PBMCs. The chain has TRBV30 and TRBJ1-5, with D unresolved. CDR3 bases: TGTGCCTGGAGTGTCTCTAACCAGGGCAATCAGCCCCAGCATTTT. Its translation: CAWSVSNQGNQPQHF.